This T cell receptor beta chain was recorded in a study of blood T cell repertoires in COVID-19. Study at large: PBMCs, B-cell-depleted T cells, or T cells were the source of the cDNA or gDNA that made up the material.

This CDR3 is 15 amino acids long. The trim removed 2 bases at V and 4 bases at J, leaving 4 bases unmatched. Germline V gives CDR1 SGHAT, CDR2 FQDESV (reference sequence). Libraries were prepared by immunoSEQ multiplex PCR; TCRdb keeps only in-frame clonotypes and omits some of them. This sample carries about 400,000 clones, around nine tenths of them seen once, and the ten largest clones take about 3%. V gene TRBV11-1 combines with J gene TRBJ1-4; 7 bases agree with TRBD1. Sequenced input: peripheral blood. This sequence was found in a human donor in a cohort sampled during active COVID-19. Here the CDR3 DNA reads TGTGCCAGCAGCTTAAGGGACAGCAGTAATGAAAAACTGTTTTTT. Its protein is CASSLRDSSNEKLFF.